This T cell receptor beta chain was documented in a study of cytomegalovirus exposure and HLA in healthy donors. Study-wide results and caveats: Reportedly, cytomegalovirus status was diagnosed with high sensitivity and specificity. A few of the chains that were CMV-associated were confirmed in vitro to be specific for CMV antigens.

CDR1 and CDR2 from the germline V gene are KGHSH and LQKENI. Trimming cost V 2 bases and J 5 bases, with 10 bases left between them. This CDR3 contains 13 residues. Libraries were prepared by immunoSEQ multiplex PCR; TCRdb keeps only in-frame clonotypes and omits some of them. The table includes approximately 160,000 clones, about 96% detected once. As concerns this clone: The antigen is undetermined.

The gene calls are TRBV18 and TRBJ2-7; D unresolved. The sample comprised PBMCs. This clonotype originated in a woman aged 18-29 years in good health and CMV-seronegative. The CDR3 here is CASSPGLDNEQYF. The CDR3 DNA follows: TGTGCCAGCTCACCAGGGCTCGATAACGAGCAGTACTTC.